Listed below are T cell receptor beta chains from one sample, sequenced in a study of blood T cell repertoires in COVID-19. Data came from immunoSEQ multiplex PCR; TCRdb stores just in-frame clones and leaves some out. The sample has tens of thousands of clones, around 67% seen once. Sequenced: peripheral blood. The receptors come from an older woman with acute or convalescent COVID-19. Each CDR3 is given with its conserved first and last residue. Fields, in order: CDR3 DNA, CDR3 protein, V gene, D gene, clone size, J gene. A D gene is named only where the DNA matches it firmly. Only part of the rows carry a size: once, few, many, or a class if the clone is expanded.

CDR3nt: TGTGCCAGCAGACCCGACAGGGGTAATTCACCCCTCCACTTT
CDR3aa: CASRPDRGNSPLHF
v_gene: TRBV3-1/TRBV3-2
d_gene: TRBD1
abundance: -
j_gene: TRBJ1-6

CDR3nt: TGTGCCAGCAGTTACCTAGGGACAACGAACACTGAAGCTTTCTTT
CDR3aa: CASSYLGTTNTEAFF
v_gene: TRBV6-5
d_gene: -
abundance: few
j_gene: TRBJ1-1

CDR3nt: TGTGCCAGCAGCCTCACGGTGGTGGCTAGCTCCTACAATGAGCAGTTCTTC
CDR3aa: CASSLTVVASSYNEQFF
v_gene: TRBV9
d_gene: -
abundance: few
j_gene: TRBJ2-1

CDR3nt: TGTGCCAGCAGTCTTGGGGGGGCAGCCTATAGCAATCAGCCCCAGCATTTT
CDR3aa: CASSLGGAAYSNQPQHF
v_gene: TRBV6-6
d_gene: -
abundance: -
j_gene: TRBJ1-5

CDR3nt: TGTGCCAGCAGTGCAGGACAGGGGCTGGCTGGCTACACCTTC
CDR3aa: CASSAGQGLAGYTF
v_gene: TRBV6-4
d_gene: TRBD1
abundance: -
j_gene: TRBJ1-2

CDR3nt: TGTGCCAGCTCACCGGCAGGGGCTGCTAACTATGGCTACACCTTC
CDR3aa: CASSPAGAANYGYTF
v_gene: TRBV18
d_gene: -
abundance: -
j_gene: TRBJ1-2

CDR3nt: TGTGCCAGCAGCTTAACGGCCCTAGGAGTAGCCAAAAACATTCAGTACTTC
CDR3aa: CASSLTALGVAKNIQYF
v_gene: TRBV7-9
d_gene: -
abundance: -
j_gene: TRBJ2-4

CDR3nt: TGTGCCAGCTCTATTACCGGGGGAGTTGGCGAGCAGTACTTC
CDR3aa: CASSITGGVGEQYF
v_gene: TRBV6-5
d_gene: -
abundance: -
j_gene: TRBJ2-7

CDR3nt: TGCAGCGTTTGGACAGGGGGTGAAAAACTGTTTTTT
CDR3aa: CSVWTGGEKLFF
v_gene: TRBV29-1
d_gene: TRBD1
abundance: -
j_gene: TRBJ1-4

CDR3nt: TGTGCCAGTAGGACAGGGGGCAGTCGTGGAAACACCATATATTTT
CDR3aa: CASRTGGSRGNTIYF
v_gene: TRBV19
d_gene: TRBD1
abundance: -
j_gene: TRBJ1-3